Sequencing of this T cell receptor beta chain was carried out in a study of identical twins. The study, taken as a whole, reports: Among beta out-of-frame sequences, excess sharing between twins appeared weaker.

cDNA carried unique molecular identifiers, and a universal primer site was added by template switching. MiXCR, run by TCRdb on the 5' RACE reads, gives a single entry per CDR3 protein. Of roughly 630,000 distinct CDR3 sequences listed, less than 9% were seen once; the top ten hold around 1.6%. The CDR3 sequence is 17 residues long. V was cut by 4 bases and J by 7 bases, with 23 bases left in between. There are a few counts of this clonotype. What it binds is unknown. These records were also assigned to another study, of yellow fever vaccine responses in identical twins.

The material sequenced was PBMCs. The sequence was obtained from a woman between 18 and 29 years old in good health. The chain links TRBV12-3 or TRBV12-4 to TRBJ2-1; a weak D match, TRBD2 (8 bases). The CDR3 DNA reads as TGTGCCAGCAGTTACCGCTTCGGGAGGGGGCAGGTGAATGAGCAGTTCTTC. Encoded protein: CASSYRFGRGQVNEQFF.